A single sample is the source of the 3 T cell receptor beta chains below, sequenced in a study of cytomegalovirus exposure and HLA in healthy donors. Using immunoSEQ multiplex PCR, the repertoire was profiled, and TCRdb retains in-frame clones only, with some absent. The sample contains 250,000 to 350,000 clones, about nine tenths of which appear only once. The sequenced sample consisted of PBMCs. Receptor source: a woman in her late teens or twenties in good health and CMV-seronegative.

The chain joins TRBV18 to TRBJ2-3; D uncertain. The CDR3 totals 14 residues. CDR1 is KGHSH, CDR2 LQKENI, per germline. The V end lost 5 bases, the J end lost 2 bases, and 11 bases lay between the germline ends. CDR3 amino acids: CASSNVGDTDTQYF. DNA of the CDR3: TGTGCCAGCTCAAACGTCGGTGACACAGATACGCAGTATTTT. Variable domain in full (rest from reference TRBV18 and TRBJ2-3): NAGVMQNPRHLVRRRGQEARLRCSPMKGHSHVYWYRQLPEEGLKFMVYLQKENIIDESGMPKERFSAEFPKEGPSILRIQQVVRGDSAAYFCASSNVGDTDTQYFGPGTRLTVL.

This chain uses TRBV30 with TRBJ2-5; TRBD2 might be the D (6 bases). The CDR3 runs to 14 residues. Germline assignment: CDR1 GTSNPN and CDR2 SVGIG (reference sequence). V was cut by 5 bases and J by 5 bases, with 18 bases left in between. The chain's CDR3 is CAWAPGEGRETQYF. The CDR3 DNA reads TGTGCCTGGGCCCCGGGGGAAGGCAGGGAGACCCAGTACTTC.

The V gene is TRBV28, the J gene TRBJ1-2, with 10 bases fitting TRBD1. The CDR3 totals 15 residues. V shed 5 bases and J 3 bases; nucleotides not matched to a gene: 6. The germline CDR1 and CDR2 sequences are MDHEN and SYDVKM. CDR3 DNA sequence: TGTGCCAGCAGTGCCTTCGGGACAGGGGACTATGGCTACACCTTC. It is translated as CASSAFGTGDYGYTF.